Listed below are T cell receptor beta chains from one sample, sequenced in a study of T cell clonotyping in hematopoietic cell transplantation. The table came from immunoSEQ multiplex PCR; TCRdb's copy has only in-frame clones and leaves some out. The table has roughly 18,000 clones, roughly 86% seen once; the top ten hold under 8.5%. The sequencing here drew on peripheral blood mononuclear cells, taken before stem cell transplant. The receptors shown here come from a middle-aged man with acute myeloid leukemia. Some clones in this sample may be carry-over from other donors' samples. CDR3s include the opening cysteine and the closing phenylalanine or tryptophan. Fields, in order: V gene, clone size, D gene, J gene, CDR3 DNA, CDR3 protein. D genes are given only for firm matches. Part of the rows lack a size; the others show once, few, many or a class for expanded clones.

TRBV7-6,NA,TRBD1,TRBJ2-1,TGTGCCAGCAGCCAAATCCCGGGACAGGGTTCCAATGAGCAGTTCTTC,CASSQIPGQGSNEQFF
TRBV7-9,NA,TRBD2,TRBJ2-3,TGTGCCAGCAGCTCACTGGGGGGGACCAGCACAGATACGCAGTATTTT,CASSSLGGTSTDTQYF
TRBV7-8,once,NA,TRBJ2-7,TGTGCCAGCAGCCCAAGGCAGGGAATAAGGACCTACGAGCAGTACTTC,CASSPRQGIRTYEQYF
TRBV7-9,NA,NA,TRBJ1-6,TGTGCCAGCAGCTTAGTTGGACGCTCCTATAATTCACCCCTCCACTTT,CASSLVGRSYNSPLHF
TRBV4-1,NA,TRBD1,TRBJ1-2,TGCGCCAGCAGCCAGACCCGTGGACAGGGGAGGTCTGGCTACACCTTC,CASSQTRGQGRSGYTF
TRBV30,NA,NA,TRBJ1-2,TGTGCCTGGACTATGGGGGCGAATGCTGGCTACACCTTC,CAWTMGANAGYTF
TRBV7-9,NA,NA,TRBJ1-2,TGTGCCACCCTCGGGCGGCGACAGAGACATGGCTACACCTTC,CATLGRRQRHGYTF
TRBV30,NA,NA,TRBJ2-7,TGTGCCTGGAGTCCGAAAGGGGGGCAGGGGCACGAGCAGTACTTC,CAWSPKGGQGHEQYF
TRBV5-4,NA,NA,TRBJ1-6,TGTGCCAGCAGCTTCCCTGGGCTAGGGCCCCTCCACTTT,CASSFPGLGPLHF
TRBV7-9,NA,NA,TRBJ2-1,TGTGCCAGCAGCTTAGGGCAGGGCTCCTACAATGAGCAGTTCTTC,CASSLGQGSYNEQFF
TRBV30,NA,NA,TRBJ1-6,TGTGCCCGGGGGGCAGGGCAGGATTCACCCCTCCACTTT,CARGAGQDSPLHF
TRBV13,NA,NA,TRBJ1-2,TGTGCCAGCAGCTTAGCTAACTATGGCTACACCTTC,CASSLANYGYTF
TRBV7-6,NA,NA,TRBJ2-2,TGTGCCAGCAGCCTGGGACATAACACCGGGGAGCTGTTTTTT,CASSLGHNTGELFF
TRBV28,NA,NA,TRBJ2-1,TGTGCCAGCAGTCCCTTTAACACAGGGTTTCAGCAGTTCTTC,CASSPFNTGFQQFF
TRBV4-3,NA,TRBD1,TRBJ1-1,TGCGCCAGCAGCCACGGGACAGGGGGACGAGCTTTCTTT,CASSHGTGGRAFF